The rows below give T cell receptor beta chains drawn from one sample of a study of T-cell memory formation after mild COVID-19. TCRdb re-derived calls from the 5' RACE reads in MiXCR, one entry per CDR3 protein. The sample consists of about 400,000 distinct CDR3 sequences, under 25% of them appearing once. The sequenced sample consisted of PBMCs or a T cell subset sorted from them (not recorded which). The receptors derive from an adult woman who had mild COVID-19 (a few samples of this study predate the infection). Cell type and time point are not known. Both conserved end residues are trimmed from each CDR3. The order of the fields is V gene, J gene, CDR3 protein.

>TRBV7-2|TRBJ2-2
ASSLAAGLAGRTGELF
>TRBV27|TRBJ1-2
ASSFTGTGSDGFT
>TRBV4-2|TRBJ2-7
ASSQELTGGYREQY
>TRBV7-9|TRBJ1-4
ASSLKGQNIGKLF
>TRBV15|TRBJ2-5
ATSRDQGGETQY
>TRBV24-1|TRBJ2-2
ATSGVAPGELF
>TRBV12-3/TRBV12-4|TRBJ1-2
ATLGGVDYGYT
>TRBV3-1|TRBJ1-1
ASSQSGGRGKAF
>TRBV5-1|TRBJ2-6
ASWGTGANVLT
>TRBV4-1|TRBJ1-4
ASSQDPVRANEKLF
>TRBV10-3|TRBJ2-7
AISDVGGEQY
>TRBV5-1|TRBJ1-1
ASRLGTERKNTEAF
>TRBV19|TRBJ2-7
ASSDGRDRLSYEQY
>TRBV25-1|TRBJ1-1
ASSEYWAGQITEAF
>TRBV4-2|TRBJ2-1
ASSQPSGTRYSRNEQF
>TRBV15|TRBJ1-2
ATSSGDRGGYGYT
>TRBV7-9|TRBJ2-3
ASSFGLAAGTDTQY
>TRBV5-4|TRBJ2-3
ASSGTGHQGDTQY
>TRBV4-2|TRBJ2-1
ASSQENAGQYNEQF